This T cell receptor (beta chain) was observed in a study of cytomegalovirus exposure and HLA in healthy donors. The study ran its PCR with 60 Vbeta and 13 Jbeta primers. Measured with immunoSEQ multiplex PCR; TCRdb has only the in-frame clones, and not every one. The data hold about 180,000 clones, with more than 65% observed a single time. The length of the CDR3 is 15 residues. J was trimmed by 4 bases and V by 6 bases; bases with no gene match: 8. Germline loops: CDR1 MNHEY, CDR2 SMNVEV (reference sequence). The sequence derives from a woman aged 30 to 39 in good health and CMV-seropositive. Specimen: PBMCs. V is TRBV27 and J is TRBJ2-7; TRBD1 aligns across 11 bases. CDR3 amino acids: CASSLTRDRGYEQYF. As DNA, the CDR3 is TGTGCCAGCAGCTTAACCCGGGACAGGGGGTACGAGCAGTACTTC.